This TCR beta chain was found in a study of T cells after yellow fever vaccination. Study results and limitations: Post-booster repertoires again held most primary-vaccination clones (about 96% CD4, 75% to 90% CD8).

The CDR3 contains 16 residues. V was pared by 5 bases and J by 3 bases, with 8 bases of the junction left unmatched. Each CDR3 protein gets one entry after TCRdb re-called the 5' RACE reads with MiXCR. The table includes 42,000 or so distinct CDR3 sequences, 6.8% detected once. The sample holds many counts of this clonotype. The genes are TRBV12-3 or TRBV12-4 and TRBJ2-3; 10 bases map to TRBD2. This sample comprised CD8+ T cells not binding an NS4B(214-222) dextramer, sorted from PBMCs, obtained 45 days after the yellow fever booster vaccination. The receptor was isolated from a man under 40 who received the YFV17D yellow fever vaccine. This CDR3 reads CASSPYLAGGTDTQYF. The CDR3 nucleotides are TGTGCCAGCAGTCCCTACTTAGCGGGAGGAACAGATACGCAGTATTTT.